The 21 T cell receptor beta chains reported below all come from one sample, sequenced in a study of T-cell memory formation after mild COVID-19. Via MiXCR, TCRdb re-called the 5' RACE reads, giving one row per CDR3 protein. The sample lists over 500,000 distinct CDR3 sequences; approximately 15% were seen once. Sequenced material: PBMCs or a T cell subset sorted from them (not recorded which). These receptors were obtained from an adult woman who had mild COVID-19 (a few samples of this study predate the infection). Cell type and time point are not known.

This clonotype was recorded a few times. CDR3 coding DNA: TGTGCCAGCAGTTTCCAGCCGGGATCCTACGAGCAGTACTTC. Translation gives CASSFQPGSYEQYF. This chain joins TRBV27 and TRBJ2-7; D perhaps matches TRBD2 (5 bases). The V end lost 3 bases, the J end lost 1 base, and 10 bases lay between the germline ends. This CDR3 spans 14 amino acids. Germline V gene data show CDR1 as MNHEY and CDR2 as SMNVEV (reference sequence).

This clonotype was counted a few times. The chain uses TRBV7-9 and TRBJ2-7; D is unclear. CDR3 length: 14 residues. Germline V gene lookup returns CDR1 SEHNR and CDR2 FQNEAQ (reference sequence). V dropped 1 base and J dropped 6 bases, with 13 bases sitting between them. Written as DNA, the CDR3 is TGTGCCAGCAGCTTAGAAGGCTCCCTCGGCGAGCAGTACTTC. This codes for CASSLEGSLGEQYF.

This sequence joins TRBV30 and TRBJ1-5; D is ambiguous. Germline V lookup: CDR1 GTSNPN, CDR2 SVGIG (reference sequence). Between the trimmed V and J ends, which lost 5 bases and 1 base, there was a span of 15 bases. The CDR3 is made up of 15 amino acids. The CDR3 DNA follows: TGTGCCTGGTCAGGTGGGCCACTAAGCAATCAGCCCCAGCATTTT. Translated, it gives CAWSGGPLSNQPQHF. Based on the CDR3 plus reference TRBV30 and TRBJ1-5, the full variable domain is SQTIHQWPATLVQPVGSPLSLECTVEGTSNPNLYWYRQAAGRGLQLLFYSVGIGQISSEVPQNLSASRPQDRQFILSSKKLLLSDSGFYLCAWSGGPLSNQPQHFGDGTRLSIL.

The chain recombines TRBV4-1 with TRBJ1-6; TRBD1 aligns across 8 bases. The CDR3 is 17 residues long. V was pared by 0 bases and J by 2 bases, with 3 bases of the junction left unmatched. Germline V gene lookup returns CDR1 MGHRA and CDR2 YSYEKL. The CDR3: CASSQETGGTYNSPLHF. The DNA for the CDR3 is TGCGCCAGCAGCCAAGAAACAGGGGGGACCTATAATTCACCCCTCCACTTT.

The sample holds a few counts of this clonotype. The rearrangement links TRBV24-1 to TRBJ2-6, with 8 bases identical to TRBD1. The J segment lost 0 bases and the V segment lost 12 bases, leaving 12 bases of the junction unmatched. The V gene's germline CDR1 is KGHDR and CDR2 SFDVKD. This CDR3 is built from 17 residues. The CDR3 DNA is TGTGCCGGCCCCGGGACAGGAGAAATCTCTGGGGCCAACGTCCTGACTTTC. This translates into CAGPGTGEISGANVLTF.

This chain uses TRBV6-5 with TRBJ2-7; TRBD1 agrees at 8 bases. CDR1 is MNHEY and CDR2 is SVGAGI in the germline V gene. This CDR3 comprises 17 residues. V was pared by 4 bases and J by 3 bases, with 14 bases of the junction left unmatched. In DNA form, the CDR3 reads TGTGCCAGCAGTTGTGGTGGGTGCGGGACAGGAAGCTACGAGCAGTACTTC. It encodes CASSCGGCGTGSYEQYF.

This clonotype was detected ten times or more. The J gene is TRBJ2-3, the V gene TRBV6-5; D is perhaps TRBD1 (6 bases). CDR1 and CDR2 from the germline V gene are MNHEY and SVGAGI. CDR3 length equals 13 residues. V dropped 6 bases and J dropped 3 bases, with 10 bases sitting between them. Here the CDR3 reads CASSGQNTDTQYF. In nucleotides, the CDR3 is TGTGCCAGCAGCGGACAGAATACAGATACGCAGTATTTT.

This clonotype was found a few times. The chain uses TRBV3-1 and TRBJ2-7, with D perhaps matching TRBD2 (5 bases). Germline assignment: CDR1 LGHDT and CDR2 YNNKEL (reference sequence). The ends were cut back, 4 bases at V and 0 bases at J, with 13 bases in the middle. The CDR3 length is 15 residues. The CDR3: CASSPRGSRSYEQYF. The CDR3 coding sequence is TGTGCCAGCAGCCCCCGCGGGTCTCGCTCCTACGAGCAGTACTTC.

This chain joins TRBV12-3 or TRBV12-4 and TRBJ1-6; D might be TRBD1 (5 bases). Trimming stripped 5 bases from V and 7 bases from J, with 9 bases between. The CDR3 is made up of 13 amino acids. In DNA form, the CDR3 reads TGTGCCAGCAGTGCAGGGTTGAATTCACCCCTCCACTTT. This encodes CASSAGLNSPLHF.

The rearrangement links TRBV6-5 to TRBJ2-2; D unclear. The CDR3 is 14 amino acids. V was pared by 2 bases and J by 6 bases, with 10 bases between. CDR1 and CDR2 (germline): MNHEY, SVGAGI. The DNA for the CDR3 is TGTGCCAGCAGTTACACCAAGGCCCCCGGGGAGCTGTTTTTT. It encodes CASSYTKAPGELFF.

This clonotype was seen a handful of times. The CDR3 bases are TGTGCCAGCAGCTACGGGAACATTCAGTACTTC. It specifies CASSYGNIQYF. This chain connects TRBV12-3 or TRBV12-4 to TRBJ2-4; D unclear. The CDR3 runs to 11 residues. V lost 6 bases and J 7 bases, leaving 7 bases between the germline ends.

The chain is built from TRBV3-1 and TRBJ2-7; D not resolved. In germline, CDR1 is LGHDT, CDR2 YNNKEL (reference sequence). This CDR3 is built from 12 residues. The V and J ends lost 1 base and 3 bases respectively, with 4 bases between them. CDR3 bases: TGTGCCAGCAGCCAAGTCGGCTACGAGCAGTACTTC. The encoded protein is CASSQVGYEQYF.

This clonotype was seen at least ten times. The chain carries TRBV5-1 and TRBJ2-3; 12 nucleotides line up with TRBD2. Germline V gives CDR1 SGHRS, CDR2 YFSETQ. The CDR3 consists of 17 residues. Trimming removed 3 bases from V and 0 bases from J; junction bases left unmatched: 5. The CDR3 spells CASSSGTSGPSTDTQYF. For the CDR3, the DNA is TGCGCCAGCAGCTCTGGGACTAGCGGGCCTAGCACAGATACGCAGTATTTT.

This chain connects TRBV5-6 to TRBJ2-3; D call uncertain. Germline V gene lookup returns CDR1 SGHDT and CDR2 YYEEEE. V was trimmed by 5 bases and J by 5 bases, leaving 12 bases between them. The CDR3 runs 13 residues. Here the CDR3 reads CASSLSRGDTQYF. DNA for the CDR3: TGTGCCAGCAGTCTGAGTAGAGGAGATACGCAGTATTTT.

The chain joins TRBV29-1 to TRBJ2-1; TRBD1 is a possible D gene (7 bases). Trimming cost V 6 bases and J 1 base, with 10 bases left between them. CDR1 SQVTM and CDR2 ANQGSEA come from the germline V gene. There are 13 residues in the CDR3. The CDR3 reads CSVTGRSYNEQFF. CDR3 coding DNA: TGCAGCGTGACAGGGAGGTCCTACAATGAGCAGTTCTTC.

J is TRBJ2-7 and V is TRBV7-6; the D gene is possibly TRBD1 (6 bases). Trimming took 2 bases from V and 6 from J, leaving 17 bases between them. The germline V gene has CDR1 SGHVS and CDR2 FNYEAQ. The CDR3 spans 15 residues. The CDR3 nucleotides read TGTGCCAGCAGCTTAATCTCAGGGGAAATTCGCGAGCAGTACTTC. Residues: CASSLISGEIREQYF.

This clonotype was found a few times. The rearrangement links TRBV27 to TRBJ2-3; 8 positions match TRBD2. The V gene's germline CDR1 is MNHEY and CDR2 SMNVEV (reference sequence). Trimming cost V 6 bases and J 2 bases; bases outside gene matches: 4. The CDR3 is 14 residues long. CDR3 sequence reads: CASSYGRVTDTQYF. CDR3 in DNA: TGTGCCAGCAGCTACGGGAGGGTCACAGATACGCAGTATTTT.

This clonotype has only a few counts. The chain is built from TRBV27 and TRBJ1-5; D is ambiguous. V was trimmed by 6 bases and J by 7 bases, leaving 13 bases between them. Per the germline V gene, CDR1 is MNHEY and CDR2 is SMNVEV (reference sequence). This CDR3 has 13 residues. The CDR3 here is CASSPGGEQPQHF. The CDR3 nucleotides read TGTGCCAGCAGCCCCGGCGGGGAACAGCCCCAGCATTTT.

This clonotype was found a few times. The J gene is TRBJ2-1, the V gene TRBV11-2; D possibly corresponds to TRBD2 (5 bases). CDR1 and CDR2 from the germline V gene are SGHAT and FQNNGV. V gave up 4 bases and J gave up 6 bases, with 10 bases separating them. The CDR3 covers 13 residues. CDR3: CASSSPAANEQFF. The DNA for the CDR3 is TGTGCCAGCAGCTCACCAGCGGCCAATGAGCAGTTCTTC.

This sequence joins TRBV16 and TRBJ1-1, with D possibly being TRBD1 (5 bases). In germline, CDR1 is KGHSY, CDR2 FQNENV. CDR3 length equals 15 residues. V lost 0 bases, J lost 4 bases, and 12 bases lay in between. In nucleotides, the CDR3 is TGTGCCAGCAGCCAATCGCGTCAGGGCCCCACTGAAGCTTTCTTT. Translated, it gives CASSQSRQGPTEAFF. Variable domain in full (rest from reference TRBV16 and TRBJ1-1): GEEVAQTPKHLVRGEGQKAKLYCAPIKGHSYVFWYQQVLKNEFKFLISFQNENVFDETGMPKERFSAKCLPNSPCSLEIQATKLEDSAVYFCASSQSRQGPTEAFFGQGTRLTVV.

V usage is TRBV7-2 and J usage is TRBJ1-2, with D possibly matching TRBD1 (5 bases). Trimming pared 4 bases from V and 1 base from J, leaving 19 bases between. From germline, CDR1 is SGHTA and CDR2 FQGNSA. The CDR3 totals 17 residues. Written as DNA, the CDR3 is TGTGCCAGCAGCTCCCGATGGATTAGGGGAGTTAACTATGGCTACACCTTC. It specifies CASSSRWIRGVNYGYTF.